What follows describes a single T cell receptor beta chain. Blood CD8+ and CD4+ T cells underwent high-throughput TCR beta sequencing. Negative isolation was applied to CD8+ and CD4+ T cells, and FACS enrichment was applied to TEMRA cells. The sample belongs to a study of CD8 T cells in Susac syndrome. Random hexamers were used to reverse transcribe an amount of about 0.5 to 1 ug RNA. Across 54 Vbeta and 13 Jbeta, immunoSEQ multiplex PCR amplified TCR beta CDR3. MiXCR was run by TCRdb on the immunoSEQ multiplex PCR reads, yielding one entry per CDR3 protein. The sample consists of 190,000 or so distinct CDR3 sequences, 90% to 95% of them appearing once. This CDR3 is built from 12 residues. CDR1 is SQVTM, CDR2 ANQGSEA, per germline. J was trimmed by 7 bases and V by 7 bases; bases with no gene match: 5.

This TCR derives from a human donor with multiple sclerosis. The chain links TRBV29-1 to TRBJ2-1; TRBD2 matches 9 bases. The source material was CD4+ T cells from PBMCs. The CDR3 nucleotides are TGCAGCGAGAGCGGGAGGCGGAATGAGCAGTTCTTC. Protein product: CSESGRRNEQFF.